This is a list of T cell receptor beta chains from one sample in a study of cytomegalovirus exposure and HLA in healthy donors. Libraries were prepared by immunoSEQ multiplex PCR; TCRdb keeps only in-frame clonotypes and omits some of them. This sample has about 170,000 clones, with around 73% found just once. Material for sequencing was PBMCs. Every receptor here comes from a woman aged 18-35 years in good health and CMV-seropositive. Each CDR3 is given without its conserved first and last residue. Fields, in order: J gene, V gene, CDR3 protein.

TRBJ1-1,TRBV27,ASSRTGSTEAF
TRBJ2-1,TRBV4-2,ASSQDYERGGREQF
TRBJ2-2,TRBV19,ASSRTGSGGELF
TRBJ2-7,TRBV19,ASSIRGPESEQY
TRBJ2-1,TRBV7-9,ASSHPSPGGGEQF
TRBJ2-3,TRBV9,ASSAIWTSGPTPDTQY
TRBJ2-3,TRBV5-4,ASSLATTTVRTQY
TRBJ2-3,TRBV11-3,ASSLTSGGVTDTQY
TRBJ1-1,TRBV27,ASSTQGADTEAF
TRBJ2-1,TRBV27,ASSPRILAGAQLWYEQF
TRBJ2-3,TRBV7-2,ASSFSDTQY
TRBJ2-7,TRBV11-2,ASSLRLAGAMISYEQY
TRBJ1-5,TRBV5-6,ASSSSGTDPYSNQPQH
TRBJ2-7,TRBV7-8,ASSLLGGPSSLY
TRBJ1-2,TRBV7-6,ASSTGQGYGYT
TRBJ1-4,TRBV4-3,ASSQDRTQLAGEKLF
TRBJ2-5,TRBV19,ASSRDRAETQY
TRBJ1-4,TRBV5-4,ASSSGTEWANEKLF
TRBJ1-5,TRBV2,ASSERGFSNQPQH
TRBJ2-1,TRBV7-2,ASSLVSSGGANEQF
TRBJ2-1,TRBV5-8,ASLGVLPTEQF
TRBJ1-1,TRBV5-4,ASSLAAGATEAF
TRBJ2-7,TRBV29-1,SVAQIAGVYEQY
TRBJ2-3,TRBV5-6,ASSSGLFTDTQY
TRBJ2-7,TRBV27,ASSGTGSYEQY
TRBJ2-7,TRBV7-2,ASSWAELHEQY
TRBJ1-1,TRBV5-1,ASSLVAGGSTEAF
TRBJ2-7,TRBV19,ASSMMEGHGHEQY
TRBJ2-1,TRBV7-2,ASSFRDSNEQF
TRBJ2-7,TRBV7-3,ASSNLAGGDDEQY
TRBJ1-3,TRBV6-4,ASRGRRPTLKRLGNTIY
TRBJ1-3,TRBV5-1,ASSLDRSGNTIY
TRBJ2-2,TRBV6-5,ASSSETSRLF
TRBJ2-5,TRBV4-3,ASSQEQFQETQY